This T cell receptor (beta chain) was retrieved from a study of early T cells in non-severe SARS-CoV-2 infection. At the level of the study: Alpha and beta chains were unpaired, from unsorted whole-blood bulk RNA.

Attachment of unique molecular identifiers was made to individual cDNA molecules. TCRdb re-called the 5' RACE reads with MiXCR, one entry per CDR3 protein. The sample comprises approximately 70,000 distinct CDR3 sequences, 10% of which are singletons, and 6.5% to 8.5% rests with the top ten. Unmatched junction bases numbered 1, after V lost 4 bases and J lost 2 bases. CDR1 and CDR2 from the germline V gene are LGHNA and YSLEER. The CDR3 sequence is 15 residues long. This clonotype was counted many times. The receptor was isolated from an adult who was a healthcare worker with PCR-confirmed SARS-CoV-2 infection or an uninfected control (not recorded which). The chain carries TRBV4-3 and TRBJ2-1; TRBD2 agrees at 11 bases. This material consisted of whole blood, taken at baseline. The CDR3, as DNA: TGCGCCAGCAGCCTTAGCGGGGGGGCCTACAATGAGCAGTTCTTC. Protein product: CASSLSGGAYNEQFF.